These T cell receptor beta chains were read from a single sample in a study of blood T cell repertoires in COVID-19. This table comes from immunoSEQ multiplex PCR, and its TCRdb copy is limited to in-frame clones, with some not included. The table shows tens of thousands of clones, with about 80% occurring only once. The sample consisted of peripheral blood. These receptor sequences come from a human donor in a cohort sampled during active COVID-19. Each CDR3 is given with its conserved first and last residue. The order of the fields is J gene, clone size, D gene, V gene, CDR3 DNA, CDR3 protein. D genes are given only for firm matches. For some rows the clone size is stated as once, few or many, or as a class when expanded; others skip it.

J: TRBJ1-1
size: .
D: .
V: TRBV7-2
DNA: TGTGCCAGCAGTCGGAAACCGGGAGGTGACACTGAAGCTTTCTTT
CDR3: CASSRKPGGDTEAFF

J: TRBJ1-6
size: .
D: TRBD1
V: TRBV5-1
DNA: TGCGCCAGCAGCAAGGACAGGGGGCCACGGTCACCCCTCCACTTT
CDR3: CASSKDRGPRSPLHF

J: TRBJ2-5
size: .
D: TRBD1
V: TRBV5-1
DNA: TGCGCCAGCAGCTTTCAAGGGACAGGGAACCAAGAGACCCAGTACTTC
CDR3: CASSFQGTGNQETQYF

J: TRBJ2-7
size: few
D: .
V: TRBV10-1
DNA: TGCGCCAGCACCCGGGAGCAGTACTTC
CDR3: CASTREQYF

J: TRBJ2-5
size: few
D: .
V: TRBV3-1/TRBV3-2
DNA: TGTGCCAGCAGCCAAGGGTGGGGGGCTAGCGGTACCTCCCAAGAGACCCAGTACTTC
CDR3: CASSQGWGASGTSQETQYF

J: TRBJ1-1
size: .
D: .
V: TRBV5-4
DNA: TGTGCCAGCAGCTCCCCCGGACTATTGAACACTGAAGCTTTCTTT
CDR3: CASSSPGLLNTEAFF

J: TRBJ2-7
size: .
D: .
V: TRBV7-6
DNA: TGTGCCAGCAGCTTAGCCCTCCCCCACGAGCAGTACTTC
CDR3: CASSLALPHEQYF

J: TRBJ2-7
size: .
D: TRBD1
V: TRBV5-1
DNA: TGCGCCAGCAGCTCCGAAGGACAGGGGCAGTACTTC
CDR3: CASSSEGQGQYF

J: TRBJ2-5
size: .
D: .
V: TRBV5-8
DNA: TGTGCCAGCAGCTTGACCAGAGAGACCCAGTACTTC
CDR3: CASSLTRETQYF

J: TRBJ1-5
size: .
D: .
V: TRBV6-2/TRBV6-3
DNA: TGTGCCAGCAGCGACAGAGTCAATCAGCCCCAGCATTTT
CDR3: CASSDRVNQPQHF

J: TRBJ2-2
size: .
D: TRBD2
V: TRBV4-1
DNA: TGCGCTCCCCCGTCCCGGCTAGCGGGAGGGCTAACCGGGGAGCTGTTTTTT
CDR3: CAPPSRLAGGLTGELFF

J: TRBJ2-7
size: .
D: TRBD1
V: TRBV19
DNA: TGTGCCAGTAGTATAGTGCGGACAGGGGCCCCCTACGAGCAGTACTTC
CDR3: CASSIVRTGAPYEQYF

J: TRBJ1-6
size: .
D: .
V: TRBV6-5
DNA: TGTGCCAGCAGTATACTTAGAGGGAGCAATTCACCCCTCCACTTT
CDR3: CASSILRGSNSPLHF

J: TRBJ2-1
size: .
D: .
V: TRBV7-3
DNA: TGTGCCAGCAGCTCCGGGGGTGGCTCCTACAATGAGCAGTTCTTC
CDR3: CASSSGGGSYNEQFF

J: TRBJ2-1
size: once
D: .
V: TRBV9
DNA: TGTGCCAGCAGCCCCGGGTCTTCTGTGGTAGACAATGAGCAGTTCTTC
CDR3: CASSPGSSVVDNEQFF

J: TRBJ1-5
size: .
D: .
V: TRBV19
DNA: TGTGCCAGTAGAGACAGACAAAATAGCAATCAGCCCCAGCATTTT
CDR3: CASRDRQNSNQPQHF

J: TRBJ2-7
size: few
D: .
V: TRBV7-9
DNA: TGTGCCAGCAGCGATACGTTCGGGGGTGAGCAGTACTTC
CDR3: CASSDTFGGEQYF

J: TRBJ1-1
size: .
D: TRBD1
V: TRBV5-1
DNA: TGCGCCAGCAGCATTGCCGGGACAGGGTTTGGCACTGAAGCTTTCTTT
CDR3: CASSIAGTGFGTEAFF

J: TRBJ2-2
size: once
D: .
V: TRBV7-8
DNA: TGTGCCAGCAACCCGCGCGGGGTTGGCGGGGAGCTGTTTTTT
CDR3: CASNPRGVGGELFF

J: TRBJ2-6
size: .
D: TRBD1
V: TRBV18
DNA: TGTGCCAGCTCACCACAGGGGGCTAAGAGCTCTGGGGCCAACGTCCTGACTTTC
CDR3: CASSPQGAKSSGANVLTF

J: TRBJ2-2
size: many
D: .
V: TRBV6-1
DNA: TGTGCCAGCAGTGAAAGAGTCGGGTCCGGGGAGCTGTTTTTT
CDR3: CASSERVGSGELFF

J: TRBJ1-2
size: .
D: .
V: TRBV6-5
DNA: TGTGCCACCATGACACCCTTCGACTATGGCTACACCTTC
CDR3: CATMTPFDYGYTF

J: TRBJ2-7
size: few
D: .
V: TRBV6-5
DNA: TGTGCCAGCAGGAGAGAAGTCAACGAGCAGTACTTC
CDR3: CASRREVNEQYF

J: TRBJ2-1
size: .
D: .
V: TRBV12-5
DNA: TGTGCTAGTGGTGCCGGGGAACTAAGCTCCTACAATGAGCAGTTCTTC
CDR3: CASGAGELSSYNEQFF

J: TRBJ1-2
size: few
D: .
V: TRBV5-1
DNA: TGCGCCAGCAGCTCACAGGGTGACTATGGCTACACCTTC
CDR3: CASSSQGDYGYTF

J: TRBJ1-1
size: few
D: .
V: TRBV5-6
DNA: TGTGCCAGCAGCATAAGGTGGCATCTAGAGAACACTGAAGCTTTCTTT
CDR3: CASSIRWHLENTEAFF

J: TRBJ1-1
size: .
D: .
V: TRBV2
DNA: TGTGCCAGAAGAGGCATGAACACTGAAGCTTTCTTT
CDR3: CARRGMNTEAFF

J: TRBJ2-2
size: .
D: TRBD1
V: TRBV5-4
DNA: TGTGCCAGCAGCTTGGGGGGACAGGGTGGCACCGGGGAGCTGTTTTTT
CDR3: CASSLGGQGGTGELFF

J: TRBJ2-3
size: .
D: TRBD1
V: TRBV10-1
DNA: TGCGCCAGCAGTGATGGACAGGGGGGGAGAGATACGCAGTATTTT
CDR3: CASSDGQGGRDTQYF

J: TRBJ1-2
size: .
D: .
V: TRBV7-9
DNA: TGTGCCAGCACTCGGGCGGAGGGTCGGGATGGCTACACCTTC
CDR3: CASTRAEGRDGYTF

J: TRBJ2-7
size: .
D: .
V: TRBV3-1/TRBV3-2
DNA: TGTGCCAGCAGCCACTCGACAGCTTACTACGAGCAGTACTTC
CDR3: CASSHSTAYYEQYF

J: TRBJ2-1
size: .
D: TRBD2
V: TRBV7-3
DNA: TGTGCCAGCAGCTTACGGCTAGCGGCCTACAATGAGCAGTTCTTC
CDR3: CASSLRLAAYNEQFF

J: TRBJ2-7
size: .
D: TRBD1
V: TRBV7-2
DNA: TGTGCCAGCAGTTTCGGGACAGGGTATAACGAGCAGTACTTC
CDR3: CASSFGTGYNEQYF

J: TRBJ2-5
size: .
D: TRBD2
V: TRBV5-4
DNA: TGTGCCAGCAGGCGCGGGGGGGCCCAGGTAGAGACCCAGTACTTC
CDR3: CASRRGGAQVETQYF

J: TRBJ2-1
size: .
D: TRBD2
V: TRBV2
DNA: TGTGCCAGCAGTGGGGGGAGGGGCTCCTACAATGAGCAGTTCTTC
CDR3: CASSGGRGSYNEQFF

J: TRBJ1-5
size: .
D: .
V: TRBV19
DNA: TGTGCCAGTAGCTTTCTGGGGCAAAATCAGCCCCAGCATTTT
CDR3: CASSFLGQNQPQHF

J: TRBJ2-7
size: .
D: TRBD2
V: TRBV5-1
DNA: TGCGCCAGCAGCTCCCGGGACTATTCCTACGAGCAGTACTTC
CDR3: CASSSRDYSYEQYF

J: TRBJ1-2
size: .
D: .
V: TRBV14
DNA: TGTGCCAGCAGCCCCCGAACGAGGGCGGGCGGCTACACCTTC
CDR3: CASSPRTRAGGYTF

J: TRBJ2-3
size: .
D: TRBD1
V: TRBV9
DNA: TGTGCCAGCAGCGCCCGGGACAGGGCGACAGATACGCAGTATTTT
CDR3: CASSARDRATDTQYF

J: TRBJ2-5
size: .
D: .
V: TRBV5-1
DNA: TGCGCCAGCAGCTTAACAAGCGAAGAGACCCAGTACTTC
CDR3: CASSLTSEETQYF

J: TRBJ2-1
size: few
D: .
V: TRBV2
DNA: TGTGCCAGCAGTGGTGGCGGTTTCCCCTACAATGAGCAGTTCTTC
CDR3: CASSGGGFPYNEQFF

J: TRBJ1-2
size: once
D: .
V: TRBV5-4
DNA: TGTGCCAGCAGCCCAGGGAACTATGGCTACACCTTC
CDR3: CASSPGNYGYTF

J: TRBJ2-2
size: once
D: .
V: TRBV6-5
DNA: TGTGCCAGCAGTTACGGGCAGGGGACGAACACCGGGGAGCTGTTTTTT
CDR3: CASSYGQGTNTGELFF

J: TRBJ2-7
size: .
D: TRBD2
V: TRBV14
DNA: TGTGCCAGCAGCACACGTCGCGGGACTAGCCGGAACGAGCAGTACTTC
CDR3: CASSTRRGTSRNEQYF

J: TRBJ2-7
size: .
D: .
V: TRBV10-3
DNA: TGTGCCATCAGTGATGGGGGACTCGACGAGCAGTACTTC
CDR3: CAISDGGLDEQYF

J: TRBJ2-5
size: .
D: .
V: TRBV2
DNA: TGTGCCAGCAGTGACTGGCAGACCCAGTACTTC
CDR3: CASSDWQTQYF

J: TRBJ1-4
size: once
D: TRBD1
V: TRBV27
DNA: TGTGCCAGCATGCGGACAGGGGCCCAAAAACTGTTTTTT
CDR3: CASMRTGAQKLFF

J: TRBJ2-3
size: .
D: .
V: TRBV9
DNA: TGTGCCAGCAGCGTAGGACAGAGCACAGATACGCAGTATTTT
CDR3: CASSVGQSTDTQYF